Included here is one TCR beta chain sequence, with context. CDR3 length equals 14 residues. Germline V gene data show CDR1 as MNHNY and CDR2 as SVGAGI (reference sequence). Trimming took off 7 bases at V and 0 bases at J, with 12 bases between the two ends. This entry is derived from a study of blood T cell repertoires in COVID-19. Study-level information: Spain, Italy and the United States supplied samples that represented acute and convalescent COVID-19. PBMCs, B-cell-depleted T cells, or T cells were the source of the cDNA or gDNA that made up the material.

In the authors' workflow: How many nucleated cells were present was estimated from reference gene primer amplification. TCRdb keeps only in-frame clones here, not all; method: immunoSEQ multiplex PCR. The V and J calls and clone size come from that table; D and trimming were worked out from the DNA. The data contain approximately 310,000 clones, around 87% of them singletons. V and J are TRBV6-6 and TRBJ1-1, with D hard to call. What was sequenced was peripheral blood. This TCR came from a woman aged 45-60 years who had recovered from COVID-19. The CDR3 nucleotides read TGTGCCAGCACCCAGACACCTATGAACACTGAAGCTTTCTTT. Translated, it gives CASTQTPMNTEAFF.